This T cell receptor (beta chain) was sequenced for a study of cytomegalovirus exposure and HLA in healthy donors. This CDR3 comprises 15 residues. Germline V gene sequence: CDR1 SGHDT, CDR2 YYEEEE. Germline trimming cut 3 bases from V and 2 bases from J; bases unmatched to any gene: 5. Researchers ran the PCR with 60 Vbeta and 13 Jbeta primers. Assay: immunoSEQ multiplex PCR; the TCRdb copy retains only in-frame clones and omits some. The sample has 150,000 to 200,000 clones. Sequenced material: PBMCs. The receptor was isolated from a woman younger than 35 in good health and CMV-seropositive. V and J are TRBV5-6 and TRBJ1-2, with 9 bases identical to TRBD1. The CDR3 is CASSWGQGSNYGYTF. The CDR3 DNA follows: TGTGCCAGCAGCTGGGGACAGGGATCCAACTATGGCTACACCTTC.